This is a list of T cell receptor beta chains from one sample in a study of T cells of healthy individuals. TCRdb recomputed calls from the 5' RACE reads with MiXCR, one row per CDR3 protein. The sample has about 41,000 distinct CDR3 sequences, 3.5% to 5.5% seen once. The origin of the receptors is a human donor in good health. The CDR3 runs from the conserved cysteine through the conserved F or W. The order of the fields is clone size, J gene, D gene, V gene, CDR3 length, CDR3 DNA, CDR3 protein. A D gene is named only where the DNA matches it firmly. Clone size is not always given. Where it is, it says once, few, many or a class for expanded clones.

abundance: -; j_gene: TRBJ2-3; d_gene: TRBD2; v_gene: TRBV12-3/TRBV12-4; len: 16; CDR3nt: TGTGCCAGCAGTCCCCCGGGGGGGGGAGTCACAGATACGCAGTATTTT; CDR3aa: CASSPPGGGVTDTQYF
abundance: -; j_gene: TRBJ2-4; d_gene: TRBD2; v_gene: TRBV6-2/TRBV6-3; len: 17; CDR3nt: TGTGCCAGCAGTTCCCTGACTAGCGGACAAACCTTTAACATTCAGTACTTC; CDR3aa: CASSSLTSGQTFNIQYF
abundance: many; j_gene: TRBJ1-1; d_gene: -; v_gene: TRBV6-1; len: 13; CDR3nt: TGTGCCAGCAGTGGTGGGGGCAGCCCTGAAGCTTTCTTT; CDR3aa: CASSGGGSPEAFF
abundance: -; j_gene: TRBJ2-3; d_gene: -; v_gene: TRBV12-3/TRBV12-4; len: 17; CDR3nt: TGTGCCAGCAGTTTAGGACTACCGTGGTCCCACACAGATACGCAGTATTTT; CDR3aa: CASSLGLPWSHTDTQYF
abundance: many; j_gene: TRBJ2-2; d_gene: -; v_gene: TRBV4-3; len: 15; CDR3nt: TGCGCCAGCAGCCAAATTTGGAGGAACACCGGGGAGCTGTTTTTT; CDR3aa: CASSQIWRNTGELFF
abundance: few; j_gene: TRBJ1-5; d_gene: -; v_gene: TRBV29-1; len: 13; CDR3nt: TGCAGCGTTGAAGAGTCTGACGGGCAGCCCCAGCATTTT; CDR3aa: CSVEESDGQPQHF
abundance: many; j_gene: TRBJ1-2; d_gene: TRBD1; v_gene: TRBV12-3/TRBV12-4; len: 15; CDR3nt: TGTGCCAGCAGTTTCGGGACAGGGGTCCCCTATGGCTACACCTTC; CDR3aa: CASSFGTGVPYGYTF
abundance: many; j_gene: TRBJ1-6; d_gene: -; v_gene: TRBV3-1; len: 13; CDR3nt: TGTGCCAGCACGCCAGGCTATAATTCACCCCTCCACTTT; CDR3aa: CASTPGYNSPLHF
abundance: many; j_gene: TRBJ2-5; d_gene: -; v_gene: TRBV7-9; len: 17; CDR3nt: TGTGCCAGCAGCTTCTATAGTAGCAGCCCCAACCAAGAGACCCAGTACTTC; CDR3aa: CASSFYSSSPNQETQYF
abundance: many; j_gene: TRBJ2-4; d_gene: -; v_gene: TRBV10-1; len: 16; CDR3nt: TGCGCCAGCAGTGTTGGTTTTCGGATGTTGAAAAACATTCAGTACTTC; CDR3aa: CASSVGFRMLKNIQYF
abundance: few; j_gene: TRBJ2-3; d_gene: TRBD2; v_gene: TRBV4-1; len: 18; CDR3nt: TGCGCCAGCAGCCGTCCCAGCGGGGGGGCTCTTAGCACAGATACGCAGTATTTT; CDR3aa: CASSRPSGGALSTDTQYF
abundance: many; j_gene: TRBJ2-7; d_gene: TRBD1; v_gene: TRBV6-6; len: 13; CDR3nt: TGTGCCAGCAGTTCGGCAGGGGGCGGGGTGCAGTACTTC; CDR3aa: CASSSAGGGVQYF
abundance: -; j_gene: TRBJ1-4; d_gene: -; v_gene: TRBV3-1; len: 14; CDR3nt: TGTGCCAGCAGCCAAGGGATGGGTAGGGGAAAACTGTTTTTT; CDR3aa: CASSQGMGRGKLFF
abundance: -; j_gene: TRBJ2-2; d_gene: TRBD2; v_gene: TRBV5-4; len: 17; CDR3nt: TGTGCCAGCAGAGCTGGGACTAGCGGGAGCCGCACCGGGGAGCTGTTTTTT; CDR3aa: CASRAGTSGSRTGELFF
abundance: many; j_gene: TRBJ1-4; d_gene: -; v_gene: TRBV6-5; len: 13; CDR3nt: TGTGCCAGCAGTTCTGGATTCGGTGAAAAACTGTTTTTT; CDR3aa: CASSSGFGEKLFF
abundance: many; j_gene: TRBJ2-3; d_gene: -; v_gene: TRBV29-1; len: 13; CDR3nt: TGCAGCGGAGGTCGCAGGGACTCAGATACGCAGTATTTT; CDR3aa: CSGGRRDSDTQYF
abundance: -; j_gene: TRBJ1-1; d_gene: -; v_gene: TRBV30; len: 13; CDR3nt: TGTGCCTGGAGTTTCGGGATAGGGGCTGAAGCTTTCTTT; CDR3aa: CAWSFGIGAEAFF
abundance: many; j_gene: TRBJ2-3; d_gene: TRBD2; v_gene: TRBV12-3/TRBV12-4; len: 15; CDR3nt: TGTGCCAGCAGTTCTTGGGGGGGGGAAGGGGATACGCAGTATTTT; CDR3aa: CASSSWGGEGDTQYF
abundance: many; j_gene: TRBJ2-3; d_gene: -; v_gene: TRBV18; len: 13; CDR3nt: TGTGCCAGCAGGTCACAGAGGACAGATACGCAGTATTTT; CDR3aa: CASRSQRTDTQYF
abundance: many; j_gene: TRBJ1-5; d_gene: -; v_gene: TRBV18; len: 15; CDR3nt: TGTGCCAGCTCACCGGGGCAGAATAGCAATCAGCCCCAGCATTTT; CDR3aa: CASSPGQNSNQPQHF
abundance: many; j_gene: TRBJ1-2; d_gene: -; v_gene: TRBV7-2; len: 13; CDR3nt: TGTGCCAGCAGCTTAGCCGGGAATCCTCTTTACACCTTC; CDR3aa: CASSLAGNPLYTF
abundance: many; j_gene: TRBJ1-3; d_gene: -; v_gene: TRBV20-1; len: 16; CDR3nt: TGCAGTGCTAGAGCTGGGGGGCCGAGCTCTGGAAACACCATATATTTT; CDR3aa: CSARAGGPSSGNTIYF
abundance: many; j_gene: TRBJ1-5; d_gene: TRBD1; v_gene: TRBV5-6; len: 14; CDR3nt: TGTGCCAGCAGTTCCGGACAGGGGAATCAGCCCCAGCATTTT; CDR3aa: CASSSGQGNQPQHF
abundance: -; j_gene: TRBJ1-1; d_gene: -; v_gene: TRBV2; len: 16; CDR3nt: TGTGCCAGCAGTGCACGGGACACCCCCGTGAACACTGAAGCTTTCTTT; CDR3aa: CASSARDTPVNTEAFF
abundance: -; j_gene: TRBJ2-7; d_gene: TRBD2; v_gene: TRBV2; len: 11; CDR3nt: TGTGCCAGCAGGACTAGCAACGAGCAGTACTTC; CDR3aa: CASRTSNEQYF
abundance: many; j_gene: TRBJ1-1; d_gene: -; v_gene: TRBV12-3/TRBV12-4; len: 14; CDR3nt: TGTGCCAGCAGCCCCCAGGGAAGGAACACTGAAGCTTTCTTT; CDR3aa: CASSPQGRNTEAFF
abundance: many; j_gene: TRBJ1-1; d_gene: -; v_gene: TRBV29-1; len: 12; CDR3nt: TGCAGCGTTGACGGTGGGGGAGCTGAAGCTTTCTTT; CDR3aa: CSVDGGGAEAFF
abundance: many; j_gene: TRBJ2-4; d_gene: -; v_gene: TRBV11-3; len: 17; CDR3nt: TGTGCCAGCAGCTTAACAGGTGGGATCCGGGCCAAAAACATTCAGTACTTC; CDR3aa: CASSLTGGIRAKNIQYF
abundance: few; j_gene: TRBJ2-5; d_gene: -; v_gene: TRBV2; len: 14; CDR3nt: TGTGCCAGCAGTGAATTCCAGGGCCTGGAGACCCAGTACTTC; CDR3aa: CASSEFQGLETQYF
abundance: many; j_gene: TRBJ2-5; d_gene: TRBD2; v_gene: TRBV28; len: 20; CDR3nt: TGTGCCAGCAGTTCCCCCTCGGGACTAGCGGGAGGTCCCCCCGGGGAGACCCAGTACTTC; CDR3aa: CASSSPSGLAGGPPGETQYF
abundance: many; j_gene: TRBJ1-1; d_gene: -; v_gene: TRBV5-4; len: 16; CDR3nt: TGTGCCAGCAGCTTGGGGGGGGAAGAATTGAACACTGAAGCTTTCTTT; CDR3aa: CASSLGGEELNTEAFF
abundance: few; j_gene: TRBJ1-4; d_gene: -; v_gene: TRBV10-3; len: 15; CDR3nt: TGTGCCATCAGTGAAGGGCTTAACAATAATGAAAAACTGTTTTTT; CDR3aa: CAISEGLNNNEKLFF
abundance: many; j_gene: TRBJ1-4; d_gene: -; v_gene: TRBV19; len: 17; CDR3nt: TGTGCCAGTAGTTCCGCCCGGGGAGGAGGTACGAATGAAAAACTGTTTTTT; CDR3aa: CASSSARGGGTNEKLFF
abundance: many; j_gene: TRBJ1-6; d_gene: -; v_gene: TRBV7-9; len: 15; CDR3nt: TGTGTCAGCAGCTCCACAAGGGGGGGAGTTTCACCCCTCCACTTT; CDR3aa: CVSSSTRGGVSPLHF
abundance: many; j_gene: TRBJ2-1; d_gene: -; v_gene: TRBV29-1; len: 15; CDR3nt: TGCAGCGCCGATCCCTACTCGAGCTCCTACAATGAGCAGTTCTTC; CDR3aa: CSADPYSSSYNEQFF
abundance: many; j_gene: TRBJ2-5; d_gene: TRBD1; v_gene: TRBV12-3/TRBV12-4; len: 14; CDR3nt: TGTGCCAGCAGTGAGAGACAGGGGAGAGAGACCCAGTACTTC; CDR3aa: CASSERQGRETQYF
abundance: many; j_gene: TRBJ1-2; d_gene: -; v_gene: TRBV29-1; len: 13; CDR3nt: TGCAGCGTTGAAGACGACTGGAACTATGGCTACACCTTC; CDR3aa: CSVEDDWNYGYTF
abundance: -; j_gene: TRBJ2-1; d_gene: -; v_gene: TRBV7-6; len: 15; CDR3nt: TGTGCCAGCAGCTTTTTGCCGGGACGATCAACTGAGCAGTTCTTC; CDR3aa: CASSFLPGRSTEQFF
abundance: many; j_gene: TRBJ2-7; d_gene: -; v_gene: TRBV3-1; len: 13; CDR3nt: TGTGCCAGCAGCCAAGATCGGGGATACGAGCAGTACTTC; CDR3aa: CASSQDRGYEQYF
abundance: few; j_gene: TRBJ1-5; d_gene: TRBD1; v_gene: TRBV4-3; len: 17; CDR3nt: TGCGCCAGCAGCCATACTTGGGACAGGGGATATTATCAGCCCCAGCATTTT; CDR3aa: CASSHTWDRGYYQPQHF
abundance: many; j_gene: TRBJ2-1; d_gene: TRBD2; v_gene: TRBV15; len: 16; CDR3nt: TGTGCCACCAGGGATGAAGGGACTAGCGCTCGCAATGAGCAGTTCTTC; CDR3aa: CATRDEGTSARNEQFF
abundance: many; j_gene: TRBJ2-1; d_gene: TRBD2; v_gene: TRBV14; len: 15; CDR3nt: TGTGCCAGCAGCCAACTAGCGGGGGGCTACAATGAGCAGTTCTTC; CDR3aa: CASSQLAGGYNEQFF
abundance: medium-sized; j_gene: TRBJ1-2; d_gene: -; v_gene: TRBV12-3/TRBV12-4; len: 13; CDR3nt: TGTGCCAGCAGTTTAGCTCTAGGCTATGGCTACACCTTC; CDR3aa: CASSLALGYGYTF
abundance: -; j_gene: TRBJ2-7; d_gene: -; v_gene: TRBV6-2/TRBV6-3; len: 13; CDR3nt: TGTGCCAGCAGCGATACAGGGTTGTACGAGCAGTACTTC; CDR3aa: CASSDTGLYEQYF
abundance: many; j_gene: TRBJ2-1; d_gene: -; v_gene: TRBV1; len: 12; CDR3nt: TGCACCAGCAGCCAAGAAGGACTTGAGCAGTTCTTC; CDR3aa: CTSSQEGLEQFF
abundance: many; j_gene: TRBJ2-7; d_gene: TRBD1; v_gene: TRBV20-1; len: 14; CDR3nt: TGCAGTGCTAGAGGGACAGGGAACTCCTACGAGCAGTACTTC; CDR3aa: CSARGTGNSYEQYF
abundance: many; j_gene: TRBJ2-7; d_gene: TRBD2; v_gene: TRBV20-1; len: 15; CDR3nt: TGCAGTGCTAGGAAAGGACTAGCGGGAACCTACGAGCAGTACTTC; CDR3aa: CSARKGLAGTYEQYF
abundance: medium-sized; j_gene: TRBJ2-7; d_gene: -; v_gene: TRBV6-5; len: 15; CDR3nt: TGTGCCAGCAGTTACGGGGGGCTAAGCTCCTACGAGCAGTACTTC; CDR3aa: CASSYGGLSSYEQYF
abundance: few; j_gene: TRBJ2-2; d_gene: -; v_gene: TRBV2; len: 15; CDR3nt: TGTGCCAGCAGAGGACAGTCCACGAACACCGGGGAGCTGTTTTTT; CDR3aa: CASRGQSTNTGELFF
abundance: few; j_gene: TRBJ1-5; d_gene: -; v_gene: TRBV12-3/TRBV12-4; len: 14; CDR3nt: TGTGCCAGCAGTCAGTTTTATAGCAATCAGCCCCAGCATTTT; CDR3aa: CASSQFYSNQPQHF